This entry lists 27 T cell receptor beta chains sequenced from one sample in a study of T cell responses to AZD1222 COVID-19 vaccine. The assay was immunoSEQ multiplex PCR, and TCRdb's table has in-frame clones only and misses some. Altogether some 190,000 clones are present, 80% to 90% being singletons, with the ten largest covering approximately 8%. Here the sequenced sample was peripheral blood, taken on day 0 of AZD1222 vaccination. The receptors shown here come from an adult in good health.

This clone came up once. The V call is TRBV19, the J call TRBJ1-1, with TRBD1 matching 8 bases. Per the germline V gene, CDR1 is LNHDA and CDR2 is SQIVND (reference sequence). This CDR3 is built from 17 residues. With 4 bases clipped from V and 0 bases from J, the junction kept 10 bases outside the gene matches. The CDR3 region has the DNA TGTGCCAGTAGTACGACCGGGACAGGTAGCATGAACACTGAAGCTTTCTTT. Residues: CASSTTGTGSMNTEAFF.

The chain is built from TRBV10-1 and TRBJ1-6; no firm D call. With 9 bases removed from V and 0 bases from J, the gap between germline ends came to 12 bases. This CDR3 region has 15 residues. Germline assignment: CDR1 WNHNN and CDR2 SYGVQD (reference sequence). CDR3 nucleotide sequence: TGCGCCAGAAAGGGTCGGAGCTCCTATAATTCACCCCTCCACTTT. It specifies CARKGRSSYNSPLHF.

The V gene is TRBV5-6, the J gene TRBJ2-1; TRBD1 matches 8 bases. CDR1 and CDR2 from the germline V gene are SGHDT and YYEEEE. The V gene end was trimmed by 0 bases and the J gene end by 3 bases; junction bases not matched to a gene: 2. CDR3 length: 15 amino acids. The CDR3 loop is CASSLGDRIYNEQFF. For the CDR3, the DNA is TGTGCCAGCAGCTTGGGGGACAGGATCTACAATGAGCAGTTCTTC.

The chain couples TRBV4-2 to TRBJ2-1, with 7 bases fitting TRBD2. V dropped 0 bases and J dropped 14; count of bases not matched to a gene: 4. Germline CDR1 LGHNA, CDR2 YNFKEQ. The CDR3 consists of 12 residues. The CDR3 protein is CASSQDIGREFF. CDR3 nucleotides: TGTGCCAGCAGCCAAGACATTGGGAGGGAGTTCTTC.

This chain connects TRBV11-1 to TRBJ2-1, with D tentatively TRBD2 (5 bases). This CDR3 is built from 14 residues. Trimming left V 2 bases short and J 5 bases short, with 10 bases between. Germline assignment: CDR1 SGHAT and CDR2 FQDESV (reference sequence). The CDR3: CASSLMREHNEQFF. Written as DNA, the CDR3 is TGTGCCAGCAGCTTAATGAGGGAACACAATGAGCAGTTCTTC.

This clone was picked up one time. The chain couples TRBV2 to TRBJ1-5; the match to TRBD1 covers 7 bases. This CDR3 has 14 residues. The J segment lost 6 bases and the V segment lost 5 bases, leaving 7 bases of the junction unmatched. The germline gives CDR1 SNHLY, CDR2 FYNNEI. The CDR3 DNA follows: TGTGCCAGCAGTAACGACAGGGTTGGTCAGCCCCAGCATTTT. Translation gives CASSNDRVGQPQHF.

This chain connects TRBV30 to TRBJ1-3, with 7 bases fitting TRBD1. V shed 1 base, J shed 0 bases, and the junction held 18 bases outside the gene matches. The germline gives CDR1 GTSNPN, CDR2 SVGIG (reference sequence). The CDR3 is 20 residues long. The CDR3 here is CAWSGGALTGTAVSGNTIYF. CDR3 sequence (DNA): TGTGCCTGGAGTGGGGGGGCCCTCACCGGGACAGCCGTCTCTGGAAACACCATATATTTT.

DNA for the CDR3: TGTGCCAGCAGCCCATCGGACAGGGGGCTTGATCAGCCCCAGCATTTT. It is translated as CASSPSDRGLDQPQHF. The rearrangement uses TRBV7-2 and TRBJ1-5; 11 bases fit TRBD1. Losses at the gene ends were 5 bases for V and 5 bases for J; bases not matched to a gene: 8. The CDR3 loop spans 16 amino acids. Germline V gene sequence: CDR1 SGHTA, CDR2 FQGNSA.

This chain connects TRBV7-6 to TRBJ1-2; D remains ambiguous. Germline values: CDR1 SGHVS, CDR2 FNYEAQ. Trimming took 6 bases from V and 0 from J, leaving 8 bases between them. The CDR3 contains 13 residues. CDR3 DNA sequence: TGTGCCAGCAGTCGAAACGCTAACTATGGCTACACCTTC. Its translation is CASSRNANYGYTF. Complete variable domain (other parts from reference TRBV7-6 and TRBJ1-2): GAGVSQSPRYKVTKRGQDVALRCDPISGHVSLYWYRQALGQGPEFLTYFNYEAQQDKSGLPNDRFSAERPEGSISTLTIQRTEQRDSAMYRCASSRNANYGYTFGSGTRLTVV.

The rearrangement uses TRBV4-1 and TRBJ1-2; tentatively, D is TRBD1 (5 bases). The germline CDR1 and CDR2 sequences are MGHRA and YSYEKL. Trimming shortened V by 1 base and J by 3 bases, and 12 bases separated the two germline ends. The CDR3 sequence is 15 residues long. The CDR3 region has the DNA TGCGCCAGCAGCCAAGGTTGGATGGGGGACTATGGCTACACCTTC. This codes for CASSQGWMGDYGYTF.

This clone came up once. V gene TRBV19 combines with J gene TRBJ2-5, with 10 nucleotides matching TRBD2. The CDR3 loop spans 16 amino acids. Germline V gene data show CDR1 as LNHDA and CDR2 as SQIVND (reference sequence). With 5 bases clipped from V and 4 bases from J, the junction kept 10 bases outside the gene matches. The CDR3 loop is CASSASGGALSETQYF. DNA for the CDR3: TGTGCCAGTAGTGCGAGCGGGGGGGCCCTCTCAGAGACCCAGTACTTC. The variable domain in full, with the rest retrieved from reference TRBV19 and TRBJ2-5, is DGGITQSPKYLFRKEGQNVTLSCEQNLNHDAMYWYRQDPGQGLRLIYYSQIVNDFQKGDIAEGYSVSREKKESFPLTVTSAQKNPTAFYLCASSASGGALSETQYFGPGTRLLVL.

The chain couples TRBV9 to TRBJ2-7, with D uncertain. The germline V gene has CDR1 SGDLS and CDR2 YYNGEE. The CDR3 loop spans 14 amino acids. V gave up 3 bases and J gave up 1 base, with 11 bases separating them. CDR3 amino acids: CASSATRISYEQYF. CDR3 DNA sequence: TGTGCCAGCAGCGCAACAAGGATTTCCTACGAGCAGTACTTC. The whole variable domain, filled in from reference TRBV9 and TRBJ2-7, reads DSGVTQTPKHLITATGQRVTLRCSPRSGDLSVYWYQQSLDQGLQFLIQYYNGEERAKGNILERFSAQQFPDLHSELNLSSLELGDSALYFCASSATRISYEQYFGPGTRLTVT.

The V and J genes are TRBV4-1 and TRBJ1-4; no definite D call. The germline CDR1 and CDR2 sequences are MGHRA and YSYEKL. Trimming removed 0 bases from V and 4 bases from J, with 9 bases in between. This CDR3 has 15 amino acids. CDR3 bases: TGCGCCAGCAGCCAAGATCACTTTGGTAATGAAAAACTGTTTTTT. Protein sequence: CASSQDHFGNEKLFF.

The chain recombines TRBV19 with TRBJ1-1; 8 positions match TRBD1. The CDR3 has 15 amino acids. With V trimmed by 4 bases and J by 5 bases, 9 bases remained unmatched. CDR1 is LNHDA, CDR2 SQIVND, per germline (reference sequence). CDR3 amino acids: CASSTGQGAGTEAFF. CDR3 nucleotides: TGTGCCAGTAGTACCGGACAGGGCGCGGGGACTGAAGCTTTCTTT.

The chain couples TRBV7-9 to TRBJ1-2; D remains unclear. Germline lookup yields CDR1 SEHNR and CDR2 FQNEAQ (reference sequence). CDR3 length equals 15 residues. Between the trimmed V and J ends, which lost 4 bases and 5 bases, there was a span of 17 bases. The CDR3 coding sequence is TGTGCCAGCAGCTCGTATACCCGCGTGGCGTATGGCTACACCTTC. It codes for CASSSYTRVAYGYTF.

The V and J genes are TRBV4-1 and TRBJ2-7, with D possibly being TRBD1 (6 bases). V was cut by 6 bases and J by 2 bases, with 17 bases left in between. The CDR3 spans 15 residues. Germline V gives CDR1 MGHRA, CDR2 YSYEKL. The CDR3 DNA follows: TGCGCCAGCAGTGGTGTCCCACAGGGAACCTACGAGCAGTACTTC. Translating gives CASSGVPQGTYEQYF.

This clone was seen a handful of times. J is TRBJ1-4 and V is TRBV5-6, with 9 bases that match TRBD1. CDR1 and CDR2 (germline): SGHDT, YYEEEE. With 4 bases clipped from V and 3 bases from J, the junction kept 7 bases outside the gene matches. This CDR3 spans 16 amino acids. The CDR3 protein is CASSPTGGSANEKLFF. The CDR3 region has the DNA TGTGCCAGCAGCCCTACAGGGGGCTCCGCTAATGAAAAACTGTTTTTT.

The chain recombines TRBV6-2 or TRBV6-3 with TRBJ1-1; D is ambiguous. The CDR3 extends over 13 amino acids. Between the trimmed V and J ends, which lost 3 bases and 11 bases, there was a span of 16 bases. The V gene's germline CDR1 is MNHEY and CDR2 SVGEGT. The CDR3 DNA reads as TGTGCCAGCAGTTATCTTGTCCCTAAGGCGGCTTTCTTT. This gives the protein CASSYLVPKAAFF.

The V and J genes are TRBV4-3 and TRBJ1-2; D ambiguous. This CDR3 contains 14 residues. Trimming left V 0 bases short and J 8 bases short, with 13 bases between. Germline V gives CDR1 LGHNA, CDR2 YSLEER. CDR3 sequence: CASSQDRAPVGYTF. The CDR3 DNA follows: TGCGCCAGCAGCCAAGATAGGGCCCCCGTGGGCTACACCTTC.

The chain links TRBV5-4 to TRBJ2-7; D unclear. Trimming took 3 bases from V and 2 from J, leaving 27 bases between them. In germline, CDR1 is SGHNT, CDR2 YYREEE (reference sequence). The CDR3 runs to 19 residues. The CDR3 DNA reads TGTGCCAGCAGCTCCAGGCGCGCAGTCCCTGGAACTGAGGCCTACGAGCAGTACTTC. It translates to CASSSRRAVPGTEAYEQYF.

The rearrangement links TRBV2 to TRBJ1-2; 9 positions match TRBD1. Germline CDR1 SNHLY, CDR2 FYNNEI. The ends lost 7 bases at V and 11 bases at J; junction bases unmatched: 11. This CDR3 comprises 13 residues. The CDR3 sequence: CASNTQGAGVYTF. CDR3 DNA sequence: TGTGCCAGCAACACACAGGGGGCTGGGGTTTACACCTTC.

The V call is TRBV3-1 (or the pseudogene TRBV3-2), the J call TRBJ1-1; TRBD1 is a possible D gene (5 bases). The CDR3 has 14 residues. V gave up 3 bases and J gave up 12 bases, with 20 bases separating them. CDR1 LGHDT and CDR2 YNNKEL come from the germline V gene (reference sequence). The CDR3 coding sequence is TGTGCCAGCAGCCACCCGGGACTGGGAAGGATAACTTTCTTT. The encoded protein is CASSHPGLGRITFF.

The gene calls are TRBV9 and TRBJ2-7, with 7 bases fitting TRBD1. The CDR3 length is 15 residues. Per germline, CDR1 SGDLS and CDR2 YYNGEE. V shed 0 bases and J 6 bases; nucleotides not matched to a gene: 9. The CDR3 DNA sequence: TGTGCCAGCAGCGTAGGTCCCGACAGGGTTGCCGAGCAGTACTTC. It encodes CASSVGPDRVAEQYF.

The chain links TRBV30 to TRBJ2-6; D is unresolved. Germline V gives CDR1 GTSNPN, CDR2 SVGIG (reference sequence). The V and J ends lost 3 bases and 0 bases respectively, with 6 bases between them. CDR3 length: 14 residues. DNA of the CDR3: TGTGCCTGGAGCCAGAACTCTGGGGCCAACGTCCTGACTTTC. Encoded protein: CAWSQNSGANVLTF.

The genes are TRBV11-2 and TRBJ1-2; D is unresolved. Germline assignment: CDR1 SGHAT and CDR2 FQNNGV. CDR3 length: 15 amino acids. V gave up 5 bases and J gave up 8 bases, with 21 bases separating them. The CDR3 sequence: CASSLFPAVGVGYTF. CDR3 DNA: TGTGCCAGCAGCCTCTTCCCGGCGGTTGGGGTCGGCTACACCTTC. The full variable domain, in which reference TRBV11-2 and TRBJ1-2 provide the parts outside the CDR3, is EAGVAQSPRYKIIEKRQSVAFWCNPISGHATLYWYQQILGQGPKLLIQFQNNGVVDDSQLPKDRFSAERLKGVDSTLKIQPAKLEDSAVYLCASSLFPAVGVGYTFGSGTRLTVV.

This chain joins TRBV6-5 and TRBJ2-3; perhaps TRBD2 as D (5 bases). With 6 bases removed from V and 6 bases from J, the gap between germline ends came to 10 bases. From germline, CDR1 is MNHEY and CDR2 SVGAGI. This CDR3 region has 12 residues. The CDR3, as DNA: TGTGCCAGCAGGCATGTAGCGGATACGCAGTATTTT. Its translation is CASRHVADTQYF.

The chain links TRBV2 to TRBJ2-5, with no clear D. Trimming took 6 bases from V and 5 from J, leaving 10 bases between them. From germline, CDR1 is SNHLY and CDR2 FYNNEI. The length of the CDR3 is 12 residues. DNA for the CDR3: TGTGCCAGCAGGATGGACGGGGAGACCCAGTACTTC. Amino acid sequence: CASRMDGETQYF.